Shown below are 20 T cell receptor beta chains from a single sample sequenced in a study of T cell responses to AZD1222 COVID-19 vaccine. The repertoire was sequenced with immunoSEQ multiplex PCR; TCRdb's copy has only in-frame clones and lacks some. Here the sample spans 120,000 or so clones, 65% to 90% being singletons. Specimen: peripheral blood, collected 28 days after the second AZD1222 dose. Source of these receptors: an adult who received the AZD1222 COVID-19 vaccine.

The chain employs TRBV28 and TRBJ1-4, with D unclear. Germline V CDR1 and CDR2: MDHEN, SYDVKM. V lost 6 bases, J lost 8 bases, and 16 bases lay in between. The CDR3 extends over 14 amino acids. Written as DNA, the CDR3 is TGTGCCAGCAGGTCCCTAGGGATGGGAGAAAAACTGTTTTTT. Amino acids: CASRSLGMGEKLFF.

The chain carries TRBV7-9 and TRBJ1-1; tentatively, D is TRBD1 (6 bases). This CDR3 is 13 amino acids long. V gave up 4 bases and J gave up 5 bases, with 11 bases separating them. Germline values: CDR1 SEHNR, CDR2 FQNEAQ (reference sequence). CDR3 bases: TGTGCCAGCAGCTATTACAGGGAAACTGAAGCTTTCTTT. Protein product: CASSYYRETEAFF.

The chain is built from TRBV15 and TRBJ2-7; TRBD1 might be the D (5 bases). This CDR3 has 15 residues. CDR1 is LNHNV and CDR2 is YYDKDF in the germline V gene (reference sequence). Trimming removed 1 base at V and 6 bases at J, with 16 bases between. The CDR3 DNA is TGTGCCACCAGCAGAGGTTGGGGCCAGTCCGTCGAGCAGTACTTC. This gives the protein CATSRGWGQSVEQYF.

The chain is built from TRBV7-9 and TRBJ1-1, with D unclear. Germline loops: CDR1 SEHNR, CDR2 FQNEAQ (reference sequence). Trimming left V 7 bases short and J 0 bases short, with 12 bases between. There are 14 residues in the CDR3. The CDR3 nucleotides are TGTGCCAGCAAGTCAGGCGGCATGAACACTGAAGCTTTCTTT. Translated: CASKSGGMNTEAFF.

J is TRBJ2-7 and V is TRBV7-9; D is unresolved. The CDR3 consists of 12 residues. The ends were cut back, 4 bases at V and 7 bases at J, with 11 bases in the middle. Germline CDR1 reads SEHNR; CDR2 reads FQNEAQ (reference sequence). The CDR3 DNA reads TGTGCCAGCAGCTCTGCGCTGGCGGAGCAGTACTTC. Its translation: CASSSALAEQYF.

The CDR3 sequence is CASSFGIRSSDTQYF. CDR3 bases: TGTGCCAGCAGTTTCGGGATCAGAAGCTCAGATACGCAGTATTTT. The rearrangement joins TRBV28 to TRBJ2-3, with TRBD2 as a possible D gene (5 bases). The CDR3 runs to 15 residues. V gave up 3 bases and J gave up 4 bases, with 14 bases separating them. In germline, CDR1 is MDHEN, CDR2 SYDVKM. Filled out from reference TRBV28 and TRBJ2-3, the complete variable domain reads DVKVTQSSRYLVKRTGEKVFLECVQDMDHENMFWYRQDPGLGLRLIYFSYDVKMKEKGDIPEGYSVSREKKERFSLILESASTNQTSMYLCASSFGIRSSDTQYFGPGTRLTVL.

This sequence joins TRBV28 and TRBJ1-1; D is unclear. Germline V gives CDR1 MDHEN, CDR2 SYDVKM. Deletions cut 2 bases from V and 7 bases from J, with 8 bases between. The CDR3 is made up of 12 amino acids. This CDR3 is CASSLRGREAFF. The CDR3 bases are TGTGCCAGCAGTTTAAGAGGCCGTGAAGCTTTCTTT.

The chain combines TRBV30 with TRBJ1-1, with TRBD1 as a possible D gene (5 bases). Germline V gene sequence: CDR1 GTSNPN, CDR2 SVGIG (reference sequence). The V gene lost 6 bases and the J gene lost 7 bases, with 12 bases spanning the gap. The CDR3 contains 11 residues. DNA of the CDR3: TGTGCCTGTTATCGGGACGGTGAAGCTTTCTTT. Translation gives CACYRDGEAFF.

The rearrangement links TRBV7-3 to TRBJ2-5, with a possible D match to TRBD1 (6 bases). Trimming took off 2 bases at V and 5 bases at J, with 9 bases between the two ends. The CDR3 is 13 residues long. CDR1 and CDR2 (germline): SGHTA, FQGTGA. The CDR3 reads CASSLQGRETQYF. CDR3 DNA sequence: TGTGCCAGCAGCTTACAGGGGCGGGAGACCCAGTACTTC.

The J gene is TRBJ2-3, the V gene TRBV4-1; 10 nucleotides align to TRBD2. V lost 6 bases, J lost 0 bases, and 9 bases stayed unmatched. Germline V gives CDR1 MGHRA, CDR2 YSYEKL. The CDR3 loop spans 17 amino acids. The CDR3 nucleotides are TGCGCCAGCAGTCCGATAATACTAGCGGGGAGCACAGATACGCAGTATTTT. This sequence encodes CASSPIILAGSTDTQYF.

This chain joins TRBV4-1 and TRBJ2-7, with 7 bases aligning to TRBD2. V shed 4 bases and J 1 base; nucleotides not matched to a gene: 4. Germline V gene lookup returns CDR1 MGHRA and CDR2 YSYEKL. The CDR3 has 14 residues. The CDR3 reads CASSLRTSSYEQYF. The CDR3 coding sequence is TGCGCCAGCAGCCTGAGGACTAGTTCCTACGAGCAGTACTTC.

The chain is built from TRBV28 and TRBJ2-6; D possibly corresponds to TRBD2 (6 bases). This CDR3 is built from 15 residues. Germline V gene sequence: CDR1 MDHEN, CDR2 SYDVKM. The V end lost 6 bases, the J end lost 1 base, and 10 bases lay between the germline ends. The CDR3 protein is CASRRDLSGANVLTF. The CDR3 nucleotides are TGTGCCAGCAGGCGGGACCTATCTGGGGCCAACGTCCTGACTTTC.

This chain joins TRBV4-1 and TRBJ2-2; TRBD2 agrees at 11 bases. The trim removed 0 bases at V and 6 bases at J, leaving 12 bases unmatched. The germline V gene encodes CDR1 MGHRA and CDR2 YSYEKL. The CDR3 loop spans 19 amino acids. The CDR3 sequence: CASSQDLGSGGANAGELFF. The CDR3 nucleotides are TGCGCCAGCAGCCAAGATCTGGGTAGCGGGGGGGCTAACGCCGGGGAGCTGTTTTTT.

CDR3 sequence reads: CASSTDRGTEAFF. CDR3 nucleotides: TGTGCCAGTAGTACCGACAGGGGCACTGAAGCTTTCTTT. The rearrangement uses TRBV19 and TRBJ1-1; 8 bases are a match to TRBD1. With V trimmed by 4 bases and J by 4 bases, 2 bases remained unmatched. Germline assignment: CDR1 LNHDA and CDR2 SQIVND (reference sequence). This CDR3 is 13 amino acids long.

The CDR3 DNA reads as TGTGCCATCGGGATCTCGGACCGGGAGACCCAGTACTTC. This gives the protein CAIGISDRETQYF. This chain joins TRBV10-3 and TRBJ2-5, with D hard to call. Germline values: CDR1 ENHRY, CDR2 SYGVKD. V was pared by 8 bases and J by 5 bases, with 15 bases between. There are 13 residues in the CDR3.

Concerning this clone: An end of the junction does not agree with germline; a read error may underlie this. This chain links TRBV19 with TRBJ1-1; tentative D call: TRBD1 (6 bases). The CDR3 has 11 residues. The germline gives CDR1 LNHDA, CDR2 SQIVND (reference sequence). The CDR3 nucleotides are TGTGCCAGTAGGATAGGACAGACCCCCGTCTTT. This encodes CASRIGQTPVF. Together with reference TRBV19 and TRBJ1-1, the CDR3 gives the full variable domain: DGGITQSPKYLFRKEGQNVTLSCEQNLNHDAMYWYRQDPGQGLRLIYYSQIVNDFQKGDIAEGYSVSREKKESFPLTVTSAQKNPTAFYLCASRIGQTPVFGQGTRLTVV.

The CDR3: CASSLMRSTEAFF. The CDR3 coding sequence is TGTGCCAGCAGTTTAATGCGGAGCACTGAAGCTTTCTTT. The chain combines TRBV12-3 or TRBV12-4 with TRBJ1-1, with D unclear. Trimming left V 2 bases short and J 4 bases short, with 8 bases between. This CDR3 spans 13 amino acids.

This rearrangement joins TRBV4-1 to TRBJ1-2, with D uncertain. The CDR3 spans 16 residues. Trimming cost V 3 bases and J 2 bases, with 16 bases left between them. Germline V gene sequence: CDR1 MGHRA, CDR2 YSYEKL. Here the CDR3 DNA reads TGCGCCAGCAGCCAGGGCCCGGAATTTAGGAACTATGGCTACACCTTC. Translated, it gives CASSQGPEFRNYGYTF.

CDR3 residues: CASSQKGTLLNTGELFF. The CDR3, as DNA: TGTGCCAGCAGCCAAAAGGGGACACTCCTAAACACCGGGGAGCTGTTTTTT. The chain recombines TRBV3-1 (or the pseudogene TRBV3-2) with TRBJ2-2; TRBD1 might be the D (6 bases). CDR1 and CDR2 (germline): LGHDT, YNNKEL (reference sequence). Trimming shortened V by 2 bases and J by 2 bases, and 15 bases separated the two germline ends. This CDR3 region has 17 residues.

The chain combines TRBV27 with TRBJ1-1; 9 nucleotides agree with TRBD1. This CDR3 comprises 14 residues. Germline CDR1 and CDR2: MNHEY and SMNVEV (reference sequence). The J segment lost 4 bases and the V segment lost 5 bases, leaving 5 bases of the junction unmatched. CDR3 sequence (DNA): TGTGCCAGCAGTCCAGGACAGGGGACCACTGAAGCTTTCTTT. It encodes CASSPGQGTTEAFF.